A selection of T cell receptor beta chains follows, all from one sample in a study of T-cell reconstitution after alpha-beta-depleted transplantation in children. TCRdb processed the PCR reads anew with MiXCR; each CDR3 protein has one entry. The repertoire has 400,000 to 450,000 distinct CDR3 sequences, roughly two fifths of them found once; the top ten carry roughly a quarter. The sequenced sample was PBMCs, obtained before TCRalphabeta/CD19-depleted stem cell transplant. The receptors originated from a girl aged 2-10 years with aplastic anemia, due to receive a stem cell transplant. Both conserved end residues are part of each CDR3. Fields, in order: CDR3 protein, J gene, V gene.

cdr3_aa: CSVTGSTDTQYF
j_call: TRBJ2-3
v_call: TRBV29-1

cdr3_aa: CASSNNPGYGYTF
j_call: TRBJ1-2
v_call: TRBV28

cdr3_aa: CASSLLTGTEAFF
j_call: TRBJ1-1
v_call: TRBV5-1

cdr3_aa: CSAGLLGRALLGEQYF
j_call: TRBJ2-7
v_call: TRBV20-1

cdr3_aa: CASSEVQGAIGELFF
j_call: TRBJ2-2
v_call: TRBV10-2

cdr3_aa: CASSHAGGSGRGTDTQYF
j_call: TRBJ2-3
v_call: TRBV4-3

cdr3_aa: CASSPYLFNEQFF
j_call: TRBJ2-1
v_call: TRBV7-2

cdr3_aa: CASSLYGGGVIDEQFF
j_call: TRBJ2-1
v_call: TRBV28

cdr3_aa: CASSRGTEYRYEQYF
j_call: TRBJ2-7
v_call: TRBV5-1

cdr3_aa: CASSGGGLNNEQFF
j_call: TRBJ2-1
v_call: TRBV5-4